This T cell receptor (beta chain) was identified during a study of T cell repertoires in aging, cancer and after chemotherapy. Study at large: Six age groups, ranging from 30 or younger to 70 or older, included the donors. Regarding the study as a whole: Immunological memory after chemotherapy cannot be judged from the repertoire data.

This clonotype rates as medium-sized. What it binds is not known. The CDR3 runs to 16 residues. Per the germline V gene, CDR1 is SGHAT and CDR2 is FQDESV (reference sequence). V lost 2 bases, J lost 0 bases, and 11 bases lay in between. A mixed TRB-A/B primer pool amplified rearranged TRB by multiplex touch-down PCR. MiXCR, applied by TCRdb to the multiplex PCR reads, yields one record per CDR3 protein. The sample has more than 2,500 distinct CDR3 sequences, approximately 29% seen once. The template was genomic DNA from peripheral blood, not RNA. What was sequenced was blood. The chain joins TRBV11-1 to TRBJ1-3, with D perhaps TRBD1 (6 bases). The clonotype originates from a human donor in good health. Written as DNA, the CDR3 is TGTGCCAGCAGCTTACATGGGGGCCGCTCTGGAAACACCATATATTTT. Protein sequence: CASSLHGGRSGNTIYF.